This T cell receptor (beta chain) derives from a study of graft-versus-host responses after intestinal transplantation. This CDR3 contains 15 residues. The ends were cut back, 0 bases at V and 6 bases at J, with 14 bases in the middle. From germline, CDR1 is SGHTA and CDR2 FQGTGA. Details on this clone: Its antigen is undetermined.

Sequencing was performed with immunoSEQ multiplex PCR; in TCRdb, only in-frame clones are kept and a portion is missing. The repertoire holds approximately 88,000 clones, roughly 90% seen once, with less than 0.12% in the top ten. The V and J genes are TRBV7-3 and TRBJ1-1, with D perhaps TRBD1 (5 bases). The source material was unstimulated CD4+ T cells sorted from spleen or lymph node cells, sampled before intestinal transplant. This sequence originates from a human donor who received an intestinal transplant. In DNA form, the CDR3 reads TGTGCCAGCAGCTTAACAAGCGCGGGGGTCGCTGAAGCTTTCTTT. Translating gives CASSLTSAGVAEAFF.